This passage covers 24 T cell receptor beta chains from one sample sequenced in a study of T cell responses to AZD1222 COVID-19 vaccine. TCRdb's copy holds only in-frame clones and misses some; the assay was immunoSEQ multiplex PCR. The sample has 200,000 or so clones, 75% to 90% seen once; the top ten hold around 6.4%. Specimen: peripheral blood, collected on day 0 of AZD1222 vaccination. The receptors come from an adult in good health.

A single count supports this clone. This chain joins TRBV6-1 and TRBJ1-4, with TRBD1 matching 8 bases. This CDR3 has 20 amino acids. The V gene's germline CDR1 is MNHNS and CDR2 SASEGT. Trimming removed 4 bases from V and 0 bases from J; junction bases left unmatched: 16. Written as DNA, the CDR3 is TGTGCCAGCAGTGCGGACAGGGAGTATACTTCTGGGGCAACTAATGAAAAACTGTTTTTT. Protein product: CASSADREYTSGATNEKLFF.

V gene TRBV6-2 or TRBV6-3 combines with J gene TRBJ2-1; D is uncertain. Germline V gives CDR1 MNHEY, CDR2 SVGEGT. This CDR3 has 13 residues. The V gene lost 3 bases and the J gene lost 8 bases, with 11 bases spanning the gap. The CDR3 sequence: CASSYISGDEQFF. DNA for the CDR3: TGTGCCAGCAGTTATATTAGTGGCGATGAGCAGTTCTTC.

The rearrangement joins TRBV19 to TRBJ2-1; TRBD2 matches 15 bases. V lost 5 bases, J lost 5 bases, and 7 bases stayed unmatched. CDR1 is LNHDA and CDR2 is SQIVND in the germline V gene (reference sequence). The CDR3 sequence is 17 residues long. CDR3 sequence (DNA): TGTGCCAGTAGTCCTTTAGGGACTAGCGGGGGGCACAATGAGCAGTTCTTC. Translated, it gives CASSPLGTSGGHNEQFF.

V and J are TRBV5-6 and TRBJ1-3, with D possibly TRBD1 on 6 matching bases. Looked up from germline, CDR1 is SGHDT and CDR2 is YYEEEE. This CDR3 contains 14 residues. Trimming left V 2 bases short and J 1 base short, with 7 bases between. The CDR3 reads CASSFTGSGNTIYF. The CDR3 nucleotides read TGTGCCAGCAGCTTTACAGGGTCTGGAAACACCATATATTTT.

This clone came up once. The chain carries TRBV28 and TRBJ1-5; D unclear. The V end lost 4 bases, the J end lost 0 bases, and 10 bases lay between the germline ends. The V gene's germline CDR1 is MDHEN and CDR2 SYDVKM. The CDR3 consists of 15 residues. The CDR3: CASSSPGTSNQPQHF. For the CDR3, the DNA is TGTGCCAGCAGTTCCCCAGGCACTAGCAATCAGCCCCAGCATTTT.

This chain uses TRBV5-4 with TRBJ1-4; 8 nucleotides agree with TRBD1. This CDR3 region has 17 residues. Germline trimming cut 0 bases from V and 8 bases from J; bases unmatched to any gene: 12. Germline CDR1 and CDR2: SGHNT and YYREEE (reference sequence). CDR3 amino acids: CASSLAGQGGSREKLFF. The CDR3 coding sequence is TGTGCCAGCAGCTTGGCTGGACAGGGAGGGAGTCGAGAAAAACTGTTTTTT.

This chain links TRBV19 with TRBJ2-1; 8 bases are a match to TRBD2. Trimming at V came to 6 bases and at J to 1 base, leaving 5 bases not matched to a gene. Germline CDR1 reads LNHDA; CDR2 reads SQIVND (reference sequence). The CDR3 spans 15 residues. The CDR3 sequence is CASSASGPSYNEQFF. DNA for the CDR3: TGTGCCAGTAGCGCTAGCGGGCCTTCCTACAATGAGCAGTTCTTC. Together with reference TRBV19 and TRBJ2-1, the CDR3 gives the full variable domain: DGGITQSPKYLFRKEGQNVTLSCEQNLNHDAMYWYRQDPGQGLRLIYYSQIVNDFQKGDIAEGYSVSREKKESFPLTVTSAQKNPTAFYLCASSASGPSYNEQFFGPGTRLTVL.

This chain links TRBV3-1 (or the pseudogene TRBV3-2) with TRBJ2-3; 13 nucleotides align to TRBD2. Per the germline V gene, CDR1 is LGHDT and CDR2 is YNNKEL (reference sequence). V lost 0 bases and J lost 8; bases outside the gene matches: 11. The CDR3 consists of 18 residues. The CDR3 bases are TGTGCCAGCAGCCAAGATCCGTTAGGACTAGCGGGAGTTGTTACGCAGTATTTT. Translating gives CASSQDPLGLAGVVTQYF.

This clone was seen a single time. The rearrangement joins TRBV7-9 to TRBJ1-6; weak D call: TRBD1 (5 bases). This CDR3 contains 14 residues. V lost 2 bases and J lost 9, with 11 bases in between. From germline, CDR1 is SEHNR and CDR2 FQNEAQ (reference sequence). CDR3 residues: CASSLSRDGSPLHF. In nucleotides, the CDR3 is TGTGCCAGCAGCTTATCCAGGGACGGTTCACCCCTCCACTTT.

The chain recombines TRBV2 with TRBJ1-2, with 8 bases matching TRBD1. CDR1 is SNHLY, CDR2 FYNNEI, per germline. The CDR3 is 16 amino acids. The trim removed 7 bases at V and 4 bases at J, leaving 14 bases unmatched. The CDR3 here is CASNPFGDRGTYGYTF. The CDR3 DNA follows: TGTGCCAGCAACCCTTTTGGTGACAGGGGAACCTATGGCTACACCTTC.

V gene TRBV2 combines with J gene TRBJ2-3, with 7 bases matching TRBD2. The CDR3 runs to 16 residues. The trim removed 3 bases at V and 0 bases at J, leaving 6 bases unmatched. The germline gives CDR1 SNHLY, CDR2 FYNNEI. The CDR3, as DNA: TGTGCCAGCAGTGACCCCGGGAGGTATAGCACAGATACGCAGTATTTT. Residues: CASSDPGRYSTDTQYF.

The chain combines TRBV19 with TRBJ2-1, with TRBD2 matching over 10 bases. Germline lookup yields CDR1 LNHDA and CDR2 SQIVND (reference sequence). The CDR3 runs 14 residues. The V and J ends lost 9 bases and 7 bases, in that order; junction bases with no gene match: 9. The CDR3 region is CASQIAGGRNEQFF. CDR3 nucleotides: TGTGCCAGCCAGATAGCGGGAGGTCGTAATGAGCAGTTCTTC. Complete variable domain (other parts from reference TRBV19 and TRBJ2-1): DGGITQSPKYLFRKEGQNVTLSCEQNLNHDAMYWYRQDPGQGLRLIYYSQIVNDFQKGDIAEGYSVSREKKESFPLTVTSAQKNPTAFYLCASQIAGGRNEQFFGPGTRLTVL.

The genes are TRBV5-4 and TRBJ1-2; D possibly corresponds to TRBD1 (6 bases). CDR1 SGHNT and CDR2 YYREEE come from the germline V gene (reference sequence). V was clipped by 1 base and J by 7 bases, with 11 bases between them. The CDR3 sequence is 13 residues long. The CDR3 loop reads CASSLIQGSGYTF. The CDR3, as DNA: TGTGCCAGCAGCTTGATACAGGGTTCTGGCTACACCTTC.

The rearrangement links TRBV6-5 to TRBJ1-6; tentatively, D is TRBD1 (6 bases). Deletions cut 5 bases from V and 10 bases from J, with 18 bases between. The germline V gene has CDR1 MNHEY and CDR2 SVGAGI. This CDR3 region has 15 residues. For the CDR3, the DNA is TGTGCCAGCAGTACCGGACAGCGCCGTCCCTCACCCCTCCACTTT. It is translated as CASSTGQRRPSPLHF.

This clone occurred a few times. The V and J genes are TRBV5-4 and TRBJ1-5, with D possibly TRBD1 on 5 matching bases. Germline V gene data show CDR1 as SGHNT and CDR2 as YYREEE (reference sequence). V was trimmed by 0 bases and J by 5 bases, leaving 12 bases between them. The CDR3 covers 15 residues. The CDR3 here is CASSLGGGRDQPQHF. In DNA form, the CDR3 reads TGTGCCAGCAGCTTGGGCGGGGGAAGGGATCAGCCCCAGCATTTT.

The chain recombines TRBV5-5 with TRBJ1-2, with D unresolved. Germline V CDR1 and CDR2: SGHKS, YYEKEE (reference sequence). Trimming took off 1 base at V and 2 bases at J, with 12 bases between the two ends. CDR3 length: 15 amino acids. In nucleotides, the CDR3 is TGTGCCAGCAGCTTGTCGAACAGTCTCAACTATGGCTACACCTTC. It codes for CASSLSNSLNYGYTF.

V usage is TRBV2 and J usage is TRBJ1-4, with D possibly TRBD1 on 5 matching bases. Per germline, CDR1 SNHLY and CDR2 FYNNEI. The V end was cut by 7 bases, the J end by 7 bases, with 19 bases between. This CDR3 is 15 amino acids long. The CDR3 nucleotides read TGTGCCAGCACCCAAGGGGAGGGGAGTGGTGAAAAACTGTTTTTT. Encoded protein: CASTQGEGSGEKLFF.

The J gene is TRBJ2-5, the V gene TRBV5-1, with TRBD1 matching 9 bases. The CDR3 has 19 amino acids. Germline loops: CDR1 SGHRS, CDR2 YFSETQ. After removal of 2 bases from V and 4 bases from J, the junction contained 18 bases not matched to a gene. The CDR3 loop reads CASSFSLGTGYRFGETQYF. The CDR3 DNA reads as TGCGCCAGCAGCTTTTCGTTAGGGACAGGGTATAGGTTCGGAGAGACCCAGTACTTC.

The chain couples TRBV28 to TRBJ2-3, with D uncertain. Looked up from germline, CDR1 is MDHEN and CDR2 is SYDVKM. V was pared by 5 bases and J by 6 bases, with 15 bases between. This CDR3 has 14 amino acids. CDR3 nucleotide sequence: TGTGCCAGCAGTCTCAACCGGAACTCGGATACGCAGTATTTT. It encodes CASSLNRNSDTQYF.

V and J are TRBV6-5 and TRBJ2-7; D not resolved. V lost 0 bases and J 0 bases, leaving 9 bases between the germline ends. The CDR3 extends over 15 amino acids. CDR1 and CDR2 from the germline V gene are MNHEY and SVGAGI. CDR3 in amino acids: CASSYSHPSSYEQYF. DNA for the CDR3: TGTGCCAGCAGTTACTCGCATCCTAGCTCCTACGAGCAGTACTTC.

The chain uses TRBV5-6 and TRBJ2-2; 7 bases are a match to TRBD1. The CDR3 has 14 amino acids. The V segment lost 6 bases and the J segment 2 bases; nucleotides outside the gene matches: 4. Germline V CDR1 and CDR2: SGHDT, YYEEEE. CDR3 in DNA: TGTGCCAGCATCCGGGACAGAAACACCGGGGAGCTGTTTTTT. Its translation is CASIRDRNTGELFF.

This sequence joins TRBV9 and TRBJ2-1; 8 bases match TRBD1. The CDR3 runs 16 residues. Germline CDR1 is SGDLS and CDR2 is YYNGEE. The ends lost 3 bases at V and 8 bases at J; junction bases unmatched: 13. CDR3 nucleotides: TGTGCCAGCAGCGCATTCGGGACAGGCCTTGGGGATGAGCAGTTCTTC. It yields the protein CASSAFGTGLGDEQFF.

In regard to this clone: The junction and the germline gene differ at one end; a read error may be behind it. This chain connects TRBV7-2 to TRBJ2-3; 10 bases map to TRBD2. The CDR3 is made up of 13 amino acids. CDR1 and CDR2 (germline): SGHTA, FQGNSA. The CDR3 sequence is CASSLAGGDTQYF. The CDR3 coding sequence is TGTGCCAGCAGTTTAGCGGGAGGAGATACGCAGTATTTT.

The CDR3 region is CATSREGRTDTQYF. In nucleotides, the CDR3 is TGTGCCACCAGCAGAGAAGGACGGACAGATACGCAGTATTTT. The chain uses TRBV15 and TRBJ2-3, with D unresolved. Trimming removed 0 bases at V and 3 bases at J, with 7 bases between. CDR3 length: 14 residues. Germline loops: CDR1 LNHNV, CDR2 YYDKDF (reference sequence).